The following is a T cell receptor beta chain sequence with its context. No antigen is known for it. These data are taken from a study of vaccination effects on CD4 cells after COVID-19. Sequencing in the ViraFEST assay came after antigen-specific CD4+ T cells had been expanded with viral peptide pools, which were used to stimulate PBMC. Scientists isolated CD4+ T cells after a roughly nine-day culture period ended. The person had a PCR-confirmed SARS-CoV-2 infection during March to December 2020. Cells had half their medium changed to IL-2 medium on days 3 and 7. Generated by immunoSEQ multiplex PCR, the TCRdb table keeps only in-frame clones and is missing some. The repertoire holds about 26,000 clones, with about four fifths as singletons. The ends were cut back, 4 bases at V and 0 bases at J, with 10 bases in the middle. In germline, CDR1 is MNHEY, CDR2 SVGEGT. The CDR3 length is 14 residues.

The chain carries TRBV6-2 or TRBV6-3 and TRBJ2-7, with D possibly TRBD1 on 6 matching bases. Sample: CD4+ T cells from PBMCs cultured with HCoV-NL63 spike peptides, taken before COVID-19 vaccination. The receptor's source is a human donor who had a prior SARS-CoV-2 infection. CDR3: CASSLGTSSYEQYF. In DNA, the CDR3 is TGTGCCAGCAGTTTAGGGACATCCTCCTACGAGCAGTACTTC.